The clone carrying this TCR beta chain was observed at least ten times. The sample belongs to a study of identical twins. J was trimmed by 3 bases and V by 1 base; bases with no gene match: 1. CDR3 length: 16 residues. A universal primer site arose from template switching, and cDNA bore unique molecular identifiers. TCRdb reprocessed the 5' RACE reads with MiXCR, giving one entry per CDR3 protein. The sample lists roughly 770,000 distinct CDR3 sequences, approximately 18% occurring once. These records were also assigned to another study, of T cells expressing NK-cell markers. That paper adds: Sorted CD3+CD56+NKG2C+, CD3+CD56+NKG2C- and CD3+CD56-NKG2C+ T cells supplied TCR beta repertoires.

Source material: PBMCs. The V and J genes are TRBV12-3 or TRBV12-4 and TRBJ2-1; 12 bases agree with TRBD2. This receptor was identified in a woman between 18 and 29 years old in good health. CDR3 DNA: TGTGCCAGCAGTTTAGGGACTAGCGGGATCTACAATGAGCAGTTCTTC. Amino acid sequence: CASSLGTSGIYNEQFF.